This record looks at one T cell receptor (beta chain) sequence and its context. Its matching antigen is unknown. This could be a read error, since a much larger clone is one nucleotide away. The sample belongs to a study of CD8+CD57+ T cells in acquired aplastic anemia. Genomic DNA acted as the template from which TCR beta VDJ combination and CDR3 sequence profiling were carried out. Using its own MiXCR run on the reads, TCRdb lists one record per CDR3 protein. Among about 220,000 distinct CDR3 sequences listed, 34% were seen once. CDR1 is MGHRA, CDR2 YSYEKL, per germline. The CDR3 is 14 residues long. V lost 4 bases to trimming and J lost 4 bases, with 13 bases between them. Study-level points and caveats: Fewer than 35 sequences, all CD8+ CDR3, were shared between patients and controls.

The sequence derives from a human donor in good health, serving as a control. The chain combines TRBV4-1 with TRBJ1-2; D is uncertain. Sequencing was done on a sample of sorted CD4+, CD8+, or CD8+CD57+ T cells (not recorded which) from PBMCs. Written as DNA, the CDR3 is TGCGCCAGCAGCCGAGATGCAGACGGCTATGGCTACACCTTC. This gives the protein CASSRDADGYGYTF.